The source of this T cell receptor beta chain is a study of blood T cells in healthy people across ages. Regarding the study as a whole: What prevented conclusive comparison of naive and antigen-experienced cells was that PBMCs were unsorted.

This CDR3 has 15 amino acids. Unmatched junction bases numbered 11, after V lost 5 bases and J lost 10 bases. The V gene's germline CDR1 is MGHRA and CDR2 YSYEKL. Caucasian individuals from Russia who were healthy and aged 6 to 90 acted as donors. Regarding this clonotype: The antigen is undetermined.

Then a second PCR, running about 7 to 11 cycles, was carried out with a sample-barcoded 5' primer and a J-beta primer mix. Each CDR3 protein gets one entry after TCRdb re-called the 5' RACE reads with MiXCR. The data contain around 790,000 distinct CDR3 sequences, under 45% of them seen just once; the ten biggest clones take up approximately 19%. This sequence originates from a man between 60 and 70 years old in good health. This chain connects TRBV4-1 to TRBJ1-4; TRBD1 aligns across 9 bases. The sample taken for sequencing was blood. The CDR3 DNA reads TGCGCCAGCAGCACCTCCGGGACAGGGCCCCGAAAACTGTTTTTT. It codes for CASSTSGTGPRKLFF.